The 23 T cell receptor beta chains given below trace back to one sample, sequenced in a study of T cells in Graves' hyperthyroidism and ophthalmopathy. TCR beta CDR3 regions were amplified from RNA. A first-round RT-PCR of the TCR CDR3 used the HTBI primer set. MiXCR was run by TCRdb on the multiplex PCR reads, yielding one entry per CDR3 protein. The repertoire holds fewer than 450,000 distinct CDR3 sequences, about 18% seen once, with around a third in the top ten. The sample was blood. The receptors stem from a woman aged 25-40 years with Graves' hyperthyroidism that later progressed to Graves' ophthalmopathy.

This clonotype was detected many times. The chain uses TRBV11-1 and TRBJ2-2; 9 nucleotides line up with TRBD2. The CDR3 runs to 14 residues. The germline V gene encodes CDR1 SGHAT and CDR2 FQDESV (reference sequence). Trimming at V came to 8 bases and at J to 6 bases, leaving 7 bases not matched to a gene. CDR3 nucleotide sequence: TGTGCCAGCCTGGCGGGAGGGCTGGCCGGGGAGCTGTTTTTT. As protein: CASLAGGLAGELFF. Variable domain in full (rest from reference TRBV11-1 and TRBJ2-2): EAEVAQSPRYKITEKSQAVAFWCDPISGHATLYWYRQILGQGPELLVQFQDESVVDDSQLPKDRFSAERLKGVDSTLKIQPAELGDSAMYLCASLAGGLAGELFFGEGSRLTVL.

This clonotype was counted many times. The junction differs from germline at one of its ends, possibly a read error. V and J are TRBV7-7 and TRBJ2-1; the D gene is possibly TRBD2 (5 bases). This CDR3 spans 14 amino acids. Germline V CDR1 and CDR2: SSHAT, FNYEAQ (reference sequence). DNA of the CDR3: TGTGCTAGCAGCCCATCCCCTACTGAGGGTGAGCAGTTCTTC. It specifies CASSPSPTEGEQFF.

This clonotype was seen many times. This sequence joins TRBV29-1 and TRBJ1-1; unclear D gene. Germline CDR1 reads SQVTM; CDR2 reads ANQGSEA. The CDR3 consists of 12 residues. Trimming removed 5 bases at V and 2 bases at J, with 9 bases between. CDR3 bases: TGCAGCGTTTCGACGGAAAACACTGAAGCTTTCTTT. Protein product: CSVSTENTEAFF.

This clonotype was recorded a few times. This chain joins TRBV25-1 and TRBJ1-3, with 7 positions matching TRBD1. The CDR3 runs 14 residues. CDR1 and CDR2 from the germline V gene are MGHDK and SYGVNS. Trimming cost V 6 bases and J 3 bases; bases outside gene matches: 5. The CDR3: CASSGAGGGNTIYF. The CDR3 bases are TGTGCCAGCAGCGGTGCAGGGGGTGGAAACACCATATATTTT.

This clonotype was observed at least ten times. V and J are TRBV3-1 and TRBJ2-1, with 12 bases identical to TRBD2. The V gene end was trimmed by 4 bases and the J gene end by 2 bases; junction bases not matched to a gene: 3. Per the germline V gene, CDR1 is LGHDT and CDR2 is YNNKEL (reference sequence). There are 16 residues in the CDR3. CDR3 in amino acids: CASSPRLAGAYNEQFF. DNA for the CDR3: TGTGCCAGCAGCCCGAGACTAGCGGGGGCCTACAATGAGCAGTTCTTC.

There are many counts of this clonotype. The rearrangement joins TRBV6-1 to TRBJ1-2; D gene unclear. Between the trimmed V and J ends, which lost 5 bases and 4 bases, there was a span of 11 bases. CDR1 is MNHNS, CDR2 SASEGT, per germline. This CDR3 is 13 amino acids long. CDR3 in amino acids: CASSTSQIYGYTF. CDR3 bases: TGTGCCAGCAGTACCTCACAGATCTATGGCTACACCTTC.

V gene TRBV5-1 combines with J gene TRBJ2-5; TRBD1 agrees at 10 bases. V was clipped by 4 bases and J by 6 bases; unmatched bases: 9. Per germline, CDR1 SGHRS and CDR2 YFSETQ. The CDR3 is 15 residues long. DNA of the CDR3: TGCGCCAGCAGCGGAGAGCGGGACAGGGGACAGACCCAGTACTTC. Its protein product is CASSGERDRGQTQYF.

The J gene is TRBJ1-5, the V gene TRBV7-3; the D is unclear. Germline V gene sequence: CDR1 SGHTA, CDR2 FQGTGA. This CDR3 is built from 17 residues. The V end was cut by 7 bases, the J end by 1 base, with 20 bases between. The CDR3, as DNA: TGTGCCAGCACGCTTATTTCAGGAAGTTCGAGCAATCAGCCCCAGCATTTT. As protein: CASTLISGSSSNQPQHF.

This clonotype was observed at least ten times. The V and J genes are TRBV2 and TRBJ2-7; tentatively, D is TRBD1 or TRBD2 (6 bases each). Germline CDR1 is SNHLY and CDR2 is FYNNEI. The CDR3 extends over 13 amino acids. V lost 8 bases and J lost 5, with 16 bases in between. As DNA, the CDR3 is TGTGCCAGCTCTTCTGGGGGGCTCGACGAGCAGTACTTC. Translation: CASSSGGLDEQYF. The variable domain in full, completed from reference TRBV2 and TRBJ2-7, reads EPEVTQTPSHQVTQMGQEVILRCVPISNHLYFYWYRQILGQKVEFLVSFYNNEISEKSEIFDDQFSVERPDGSNFTLKIRSTKLEDSAMYFCASSSGGLDEQYFGPGTRLTVT.

CDR3 DNA: TGTGCCAGCAGCTTAACAGGGGGCGGAGATACGCAGTATTTT. Translated, it gives CASSLTGGGDTQYF. The chain employs TRBV7-6 and TRBJ2-3; 9 bases are shared with TRBD1. Germline values: CDR1 SGHVS, CDR2 FNYEAQ. Trimming at V came to 2 bases and at J to 5 bases, leaving 2 bases not matched to a gene. The CDR3 is 14 residues long. Drawing the rest from reference TRBV7-6 and TRBJ2-3, the complete variable domain is GAGVSQSPRYKVTKRGQDVALRCDPISGHVSLYWYRQALGQGPEFLTYFNYEAQQDKSGLPNDRFSAERPEGSISTLTIQRTEQRDSAMYRCASSLTGGGDTQYFGPGTRLTVL.

This clonotype occurred many times. The gene calls are TRBV6-1 and TRBJ2-2, with D maybe TRBD1 (5 bases). Germline V CDR1 and CDR2: MNHNS, SASEGT. Trimming removed 7 bases at V and 1 base at J, with 13 bases between. CDR3 length: 15 residues. CDR3 in DNA: TGTGCCAGCATTATGAGAGACAGGAACACCGGGGAGCTGTTTTTT. Amino acid sequence: CASIMRDRNTGELFF.

This clonotype has ten or more counts. The V call is TRBV28, the J call TRBJ2-2; the D gene is possibly TRBD2 (6 bases). This CDR3 has 14 residues. Trimming left V 7 bases short and J 8 bases short, with 17 bases between. Germline assignment: CDR1 MDHEN and CDR2 SYDVKM. The CDR3: CASTYLGGTGELFF. DNA of the CDR3: TGTGCCAGCACCTACTTGGGAGGAACGGGGGAGCTGTTTTTT.

This clonotype was picked up a small number of times. The rearrangement joins TRBV10-3 to TRBJ2-5; 16 bases line up with TRBD2. J lost 2 bases, V lost 4 bases, and 10 bases had no gene match. Germline CDR1 ENHRY, CDR2 SYGVKD. The CDR3 length is 19 residues. CDR3 DNA: TGTGCCATCAGTGCCACGGGACTAGCGGGAGGGCCCACTCAAGAGACCCAGTACTTC. This gives the protein CAISATGLAGGPTQETQYF.

Concerning this clonotype: Just one base apart from a much larger clone, this may be a read error. This rearrangement joins TRBV20-1 to TRBJ2-1; 7 bases agree with TRBD2. The trim removed 6 bases at V and 7 bases at J, leaving 9 bases unmatched. The CDR3 totals 13 residues. Germline CDR1 and CDR2: DFQATT and SNEGSKA (reference sequence). As DNA, the CDR3 is TGCAGTGCGGTGTGGGGGGGGAGGAATGAGCAGTTCTTC. Encoded protein: CSAVWGGRNEQFF.

This clonotype was recorded at least ten times. The rearrangement links TRBV30 to TRBJ1-1, with D uncertain. The CDR3 loop spans 12 amino acids. Looked up from germline, CDR1 is GTSNPN and CDR2 is SVGIG (reference sequence). V was trimmed by 2 bases and J by 0 bases, leaving 4 bases between them. CDR3 region: CAWSRVNTEAFF. The CDR3 DNA reads TGTGCCTGGAGTAGGGTGAACACTGAAGCTTTCTTT.

This clonotype appeared many times. V is TRBV28 and J is TRBJ2-2; possibly TRBD2 for D (5 bases). This CDR3 has 12 amino acids. Trimming stripped 11 bases from V and 5 bases from J, with 12 bases between. Germline V gene data show CDR1 as MDHEN and CDR2 as SYDVKM. The CDR3 region is CAGNRGTGELFF. CDR3 sequence (DNA): TGTGCCGGTAATAGAGGGACCGGGGAGCTGTTTTTT.

This clonotype was observed many times. V gene TRBV2 combines with J gene TRBJ2-3; 7 nucleotides agree with TRBD2. The CDR3 length is 15 residues. Trimming cost V 8 bases and J 5 bases; bases outside gene matches: 13. Per the germline V gene, CDR1 is SNHLY and CDR2 is FYNNEI. The DNA for the CDR3 is TGTGCCAGCCCTGGTGGGGGGGAGGGTAGAGATACGCAGTATTTT. Protein sequence: CASPGGGEGRDTQYF.

This clonotype was observed at least ten times. The chain couples TRBV6-6 to TRBJ1-4; the D gene is possibly TRBD1 (5 bases). The germline V gene encodes CDR1 MNHNY and CDR2 SVGAGI (reference sequence). V lost 0 bases and J lost 3, with 8 bases in between. The CDR3 length is 15 residues. The CDR3 loop is CASSYSGVANEKLFF. CDR3 nucleotide sequence: TGTGCCAGCAGTTACTCAGGGGTGGCTAATGAAAAACTGTTTTTT.

This clonotype was counted between two and nine times. The chain has TRBV7-2 and TRBJ2-7, with 11 bases lining up with TRBD2. The CDR3 is 15 amino acids. CDR1 and CDR2 from the germline V gene are SGHTA and FQGNSA. V lost 5 bases to trimming and J lost 5 bases; unmatched junction nucleotides: 8. This CDR3 is CASSPLSGRVNEQYF. In nucleotides, the CDR3 is TGTGCCAGCAGCCCCCTTAGCGGGAGGGTAAACGAGCAGTACTTC. Variable domain in full (rest from reference TRBV7-2 and TRBJ2-7): GAGVSQSPSNKVTEKGKDVELRCDPISGHTALYWYRQSLGQGLEFLIYFQGNSAPDKSGLPSDRFSAERTGGSVSTLTIQRTQQEDSAVYLCASSPLSGRVNEQYFGPGTRLTVT.

This clonotype showed up many times. The rearrangement links TRBV27 to TRBJ2-1, with 10 bases identical to TRBD2. The CDR3 runs 15 residues. CDR1 MNHEY and CDR2 SMNVEV come from the germline V gene (reference sequence). The trim removed 3 bases at V and 3 bases at J, leaving 2 bases unmatched. The DNA of the CDR3 is TGTGCCAGCAGTTTTGCTAGCGGGAGCTACAATGAGCAGTTCTTC. Amino acids: CASSFASGSYNEQFF.

In its sample, this clonotype was seen many times. The rearrangement joins TRBV6-5 to TRBJ2-7; D may be TRBD2 (6 bases). The germline CDR1 and CDR2 sequences are MNHEY and SVGAGI. The CDR3 spans 17 residues. Trimming removed 0 bases at V and 2 bases at J, with 17 bases between. CDR3 sequence (DNA): TGTGCCAGCAGTTACTCGGTGTATACCGGGGGTGCCTACGAGCAGTACTTC. As protein: CASSYSVYTGGAYEQYF.

The chain links TRBV4-1 to TRBJ2-1; TRBD1 agrees at 9 bases. V lost 5 bases, J lost 6 bases, and 8 bases stayed unmatched. CDR3 size: 15 residues. Germline loops: CDR1 MGHRA, CDR2 YSYEKL. The CDR3 here is CASSKGQGITNEQFF. CDR3 bases: TGCGCCAGCAGCAAGGGACAGGGTATTACCAATGAGCAGTTCTTC.

Comments on this clonotype: This may arise from a read error, as a much more abundant clone is one base away. The J gene is TRBJ2-5, the V gene TRBV4-1, with D unresolved. Germline V gene lookup returns CDR1 MGHRA and CDR2 YSYEKL. Trimming took off 4 bases at V and 0 bases at J, with 6 bases between the two ends. CDR3 size: 13 residues. The CDR3 protein is CASSPPNQETQYF. The CDR3 DNA follows: TGCGCCAGCAGCCCCCCCAACCAAGAGACCCAGTACTTC.